The present entry profiles one T cell receptor (beta chain) with its context. The data belong to a study of CD8 T cells in Susac syndrome. There are 14 residues in the CDR3. V lost 4 bases and J lost 8, with 16 bases in between. Germline assignment: CDR1 SGHRS and CDR2 YFSETQ. Reverse transcription of about 0.45 to 1 ug RNA used random hexamers. TCRdb recomputed calls from the immunoSEQ multiplex PCR reads with MiXCR, one row per CDR3 protein. The sample lists 150,000 to 200,000 distinct CDR3 sequences, around 93% occurring once. This chain connects TRBV5-1 to TRBJ2-1, with a possible D match to TRBD2 (7 bases). The sequenced sample was CD4+ T cells from PBMCs. The sequence derives from a human donor with multiple sclerosis. The CDR3 DNA follows: TGCGCCAGCAGCACCGTGGGGGGGCGGGATGAGCAGTTCTTC. Amino acids: CASSTVGGRDEQFF.